The 32 T cell receptor beta chains listed next were all sequenced from one sample in a study of blood T cell repertoires in COVID-19. The protocol was immunoSEQ multiplex PCR, while the TCRdb copy is restricted to in-frame clones and leaves out a portion. Here the sample spans about 390,000 clones, about 83% being singletons. Sequencing was carried out using PBMCs or T cells enriched from blood (not recorded which). These TCRs come from a woman aged 50 to 60 who had recovered from COVID-19.

This chain connects TRBV4-1 to TRBJ2-5; TRBD2 is a possible D gene (5 bases). Germline assignment: CDR1 MGHRA and CDR2 YSYEKL. The CDR3 sequence is 17 residues long. Trimming stripped 4 bases from V and 5 bases from J, with 23 bases between. The CDR3 DNA reads as TGCGCCAGCAGCCTTGGGTTCCGAGGGCGGCTCTGGGAGACCCAGTACTTC. This sequence encodes CASSLGFRGRLWETQYF.

This rearrangement joins TRBV21-1 to TRBJ1-2; no check of the table's D call, TRBD1, against the DNA was made. TRBV21-1 is noted as a pseudogene. The CDR3 runs to 18 residues. CDR3 sequence: CASSKRSPTGGPPYGYTF. In nucleotides, the CDR3 is TGTGCCAGCAGCAAAAGGAGCCCCACAGGGGGGCCTCCCTATGGCTACACCTTC.

The chain uses TRBV19 and TRBJ1-1; D is undetermined. V was clipped by 5 bases and J by 1 base, with 5 bases between them. The CDR3 contains 12 residues. In germline, CDR1 is LNHDA, CDR2 SQIVND (reference sequence). Here the CDR3 reads CASSPWNTEAFF. CDR3 nucleotides: TGTGCCAGTAGTCCCTGGAACACTGAAGCTTTCTTT.

This chain joins TRBV29-1 and TRBJ1-3, with TRBD1 matching over 7 bases. The CDR3 totals 14 residues. CDR1 is SQVTM, CDR2 ANQGSEA, per germline. J was trimmed by 0 bases and V by 5 bases; bases with no gene match: 4. This CDR3 reads CSVTGAISGNTIYF. CDR3 coding DNA: TGCAGCGTTACAGGGGCTATCTCTGGAAACACCATATATTTT.

The V and J genes are TRBV5-6 and TRBJ1-3; D might be TRBD1 (5 bases). V lost 2 bases, J lost 0 bases, and 12 bases lay in between. CDR1 and CDR2 (germline): SGHDT, YYEEEE. The CDR3 covers 16 residues. This CDR3 is CASSFSQVNSGNTIYF. The CDR3 nucleotides read TGTGCCAGCAGCTTTTCACAGGTGAACTCTGGAAACACCATATATTTT.

This rearrangement joins TRBV10-3 to TRBJ2-7, with 9 bases aligning to TRBD1. With V trimmed by 10 bases and J by 1 base, 2 bases remained unmatched. CDR3 length: 12 amino acids. From germline, CDR1 is ENHRY and CDR2 SYGVKD. CDR3 sequence reads: CATGTGSYEQYF. As DNA, the CDR3 is TGTGCCACCGGGACAGGGTCCTACGAGCAGTACTTC.

CDR3 sequence: CSARRPTGPRSEAFF. The CDR3 DNA sequence: TGCAGCGCAAGGCGACCTACAGGCCCCCGTAGTGAAGCTTTCTTT. J is TRBJ1-1 and V is TRBV29-1; D may be TRBD1 (5 bases). Trimming removed 7 bases from V and 7 bases from J, with 25 bases in between. CDR1 and CDR2 from the germline V gene are SQVTM and ANQGSEA. This CDR3 region has 15 residues.

The J gene is TRBJ1-6, the V gene TRBV24-1, with 8 bases lining up with TRBD1. The CDR3 sequence is 16 residues long. Germline CDR1 reads KGHDR; CDR2 reads SFDVKD. The V gene end was trimmed by 5 bases and the J gene end by 6 bases; junction bases not matched to a gene: 8. DNA for the CDR3: TGTGCCACCAGTGTGAGTTCAGGGGGCGGTAATTCACCCCTCCACTTT. Amino acids: CATSVSSGGGNSPLHF.

The rearrangement joins TRBV2 to TRBJ2-3, with D perhaps TRBD1 (5 bases). This CDR3 spans 13 amino acids. V lost 7 bases and J 2 bases, leaving 10 bases between the germline ends. Germline CDR1 and CDR2: SNHLY and FYNNEI. The CDR3 reads CASTRQTTDTQYF. As DNA, the CDR3 is TGTGCCAGCACCCGACAGACCACAGATACGCAGTATTTT. Supplemented by reference TRBV2 and TRBJ2-3, the full variable domain reads EPEVTQTPSHQVTQMGQEVILRCVPISNHLYFYWYRQILGQKVEFLVSFYNNEISEKSEIFDDQFSVERPDGSNFTLKIRSTKLEDSAMYFCASTRQTTDTQYFGPGTRLTVL.

The gene calls are TRBV6-2 or TRBV6-3 and TRBJ1-5; 9 nucleotides match TRBD1. This CDR3 region has 15 residues. Germline assignment: CDR1 MNHEY and CDR2 SVGEGT. Trimming at V came to 2 bases and at J to 4 bases, leaving 3 bases not matched to a gene. The CDR3 region has the DNA TGTGCCAGCAGTTACGCGGGACAGGGAAATCAGCCCCAGCATTTT. This encodes CASSYAGQGNQPQHF.

The rearrangement joins TRBV30 to TRBJ2-3; 12 bases align to TRBD2. This CDR3 has 15 amino acids. V shed 4 bases and J 3 bases; nucleotides not matched to a gene: 5. CDR1 and CDR2 (germline): GTSNPN, SVGIG (reference sequence). CDR3 nucleotide sequence: TGTGCCTGGAAGGAGACTAGCGGGGGAACAGATACGCAGTATTTT. Its translation is CAWKETSGGTDTQYF.

This chain connects TRBV7-8 to TRBJ1-1; 7 nucleotides agree with TRBD1. The CDR3 length is 16 residues. Trimming took 5 bases from V and 1 from J; bases not matched to a gene: 10. CDR1 and CDR2 from the germline V gene are SGHVS and FQNEAQ. The CDR3 sequence is CASSPRAGTANTEAFF. For the CDR3, the DNA is TGTGCCAGCAGCCCACGCGCCGGGACAGCGAACACTGAAGCTTTCTTT.

V and J are TRBV14 and TRBJ2-5; D call uncertain. V was clipped by 1 base and J by 0 bases, with 6 bases between them. The CDR3 runs to 14 residues. The germline V gene encodes CDR1 SGHDN and CDR2 FVKESK. CDR3 DNA: TGTGCCAGCAGCCAAGTACGAGACCAAGAGACCCAGTACTTC. As protein: CASSQVRDQETQYF. The variable domain in full, completed from reference TRBV14 and TRBJ2-5, reads EAGVTQFPSHSVIEKGQTVTLRCDPISGHDNLYWYRRVMGKEIKFLLHFVKESKQDESGMPNNRFLAERTGGTYSTLKVQPAELEDSGVYFCASSQVRDQETQYFGPGTRLLVL.

The chain employs TRBV5-1 and TRBJ1-2, with D unclear. Trimming shortened V by 4 bases and J by 6 bases, and 19 bases separated the two germline ends. CDR3 size: 15 residues. Germline loops: CDR1 SGHRS, CDR2 YFSETQ. The CDR3 nucleotides read TGCGCCAGCAGCCCGGCCTACCGACACCCGGATGGCTACACCTTC. It is translated as CASSPAYRHPDGYTF.

This clone has just one count. The genes are TRBV5-1 and TRBJ2-5; 11 bases are shared with TRBD2. The CDR3 covers 16 residues. V was clipped by 4 bases and J by 4 bases; unmatched bases: 9. The V gene's germline CDR1 is SGHRS and CDR2 YFSETQ. The CDR3 DNA reads TGCGCCAGCAGCAAGGGACTAGCGGAGGGAGGAGAGACCCAGTACTTC. Translated, it gives CASSKGLAEGGETQYF.

This clone has just a few counts. The chain is built from TRBV18 and TRBJ1-3; no firm D call. CDR3 length: 14 residues. The ends were cut back, 10 bases at V and 4 bases at J, with 17 bases in the middle. Germline loops: CDR1 KGHSH, CDR2 LQKENI. This CDR3 is CATLDEGRGNTIYF. Written as DNA, the CDR3 is TGTGCCACCTTAGACGAGGGTCGAGGAAACACCATATATTTT.

The chain couples TRBV5-1 to TRBJ1-1; possibly TRBD1 for D (6 bases). CDR3 length: 15 residues. With 7 bases removed from V and 1 base from J, the gap between germline ends came to 17 bases. Germline CDR1 SGHRS, CDR2 YFSETQ. Here the CDR3 DNA reads TGCGCCAGCGCCCTACTTGCAGGGGAGAACACTGAAGCTTTCTTT. The encoded protein is CASALLAGENTEAFF.

Details on this clone: The identical CDR3 is also encoded by other nucleotide sequences in the sample. This chain joins TRBV12-3 or TRBV12-4 and TRBJ1-5; D gene unclear. V lost 0 bases and J 3 bases, leaving 3 bases between the germline ends. The CDR3 is 13 amino acids. As DNA, the CDR3 is TGTGCCAGCAGTTTAGCCTCCAATCAGCCCCAGCATTTT. Encoded protein: CASSLASNQPQHF.

The chain combines TRBV5-1 with TRBJ1-5; possibly TRBD1 for D (6 bases). The germline gives CDR1 SGHRS, CDR2 YFSETQ. The CDR3 contains 17 residues. V lost 0 bases and J 0 bases, leaving 13 bases between the germline ends. DNA of the CDR3: TGCGCCAGCAGCTTGGATGGGGGCCCCTATAGCAATCAGCCCCAGCATTTT. It encodes CASSLDGGPYSNQPQHF.

The V gene is TRBV7-2, the J gene TRBJ2-7, with 15 nucleotides matching TRBD2. CDR1 SGHTA and CDR2 FQGNSA come from the germline V gene. This CDR3 is 18 amino acids long. The J segment lost 1 base and the V segment lost 4 bases, leaving 8 bases of the junction unmatched. CDR3 in amino acids: CASSSGTSGGRFSYEQYF. In nucleotides, the CDR3 is TGTGCCAGCAGCTCCGGGACTAGCGGGGGGAGGTTTTCCTACGAGCAGTACTTC. The entire variable domain, with the rest obtained from reference TRBV7-2 and TRBJ2-7, is as follows: GAGVSQSPSNKVTEKGKDVELRCDPISGHTALYWYRQSLGQGLEFLIYFQGNSAPDKSGLPSDRFSAERTGGSVSTLTIQRTQQEDSAVYLCASSSGTSGGRFSYEQYFGPGTRLTVT.

This chain connects TRBV4-2 to TRBJ1-5; a weak D match, TRBD1 (6 bases). The germline V and J ends were trimmed by 0 bases and 2 bases, with 14 bases remaining between them. This CDR3 has 17 amino acids. Germline values: CDR1 LGHNA, CDR2 YNFKEQ. The CDR3 nucleotides read TGTGCCAGCAGCCAAGATTACAGGGAAGGTGGCAATCAGCCCCAGCATTTT. This encodes CASSQDYREGGNQPQHF.

The chain uses TRBV30 and TRBJ2-3; a weak D match, TRBD1 (5 bases). Between the trimmed V and J ends, which lost 0 bases and 4 bases, there was a span of 8 bases. Germline V gene lookup returns CDR1 GTSNPN and CDR2 SVGIG (reference sequence). The CDR3 sequence is 13 residues long. The CDR3 spells CAWSVGASDTQYF. In DNA, the CDR3 is TGTGCCTGGAGTGTAGGGGCCTCAGATACGCAGTATTTT.

This chain uses TRBV7-6 with TRBJ1-1, with D possibly TRBD1 on 5 matching bases. The CDR3 covers 14 residues. Germline V gene data show CDR1 as SGHVS and CDR2 as FNYEAQ. Trimming pared 2 bases from V and 5 bases from J, leaving 12 bases between. This CDR3 reads CASSLMQGGTEAFF. For the CDR3, the DNA is TGTGCCAGCAGCTTAATGCAGGGAGGGACTGAAGCTTTCTTT.

The chain's CDR3 is CASARSGGYTF. CDR3 bases: TGTGCCAGCGCCCGGTCGGGAGGCTACACCTTC. The rearrangement links TRBV6-5 to TRBJ1-2; D is undetermined. Per germline, CDR1 MNHEY and CDR2 SVGAGI. V lost 8 bases, J lost 8 bases, and 12 bases lay in between. There are 11 residues in the CDR3.

The sample holds a few counts of this clone. Here the CDR3 DNA reads TGTGCCAGTAAGAGGGCCGGGGTGAGGAACACTGAAGCTTTCTTT. Amino acid sequence: CASKRAGVRNTEAFF. The chain recombines TRBV19 with TRBJ1-1; D not certain. Germline CDR1 is LNHDA and CDR2 is SQIVND (reference sequence). Trimming took 7 bases from V and 1 from J, leaving 16 bases between them. CDR3 length equals 15 residues. Using reference TRBV19 and TRBJ1-1 for the parts outside the CDR3, the full variable domain is DGGITQSPKYLFRKEGQNVTLSCEQNLNHDAMYWYRQDPGQGLRLIYYSQIVNDFQKGDIAEGYSVSREKKESFPLTVTSAQKNPTAFYLCASKRAGVRNTEAFFGQGTRLTVV.

This clone was seen only once. The gene calls are TRBV7-8 and TRBJ1-5; TRBD1 matches at 8 bases. From germline, CDR1 is SGHVS and CDR2 FQNEAQ. J lost 3 bases, V lost 5 bases, and 9 bases had no gene match. There are 16 residues in the CDR3. The CDR3 loop reads CASSAYRDRTNQPQHF. The CDR3 bases are TGTGCCAGCAGCGCCTACCGGGACAGGACCAATCAGCCCCAGCATTTT. The full variable domain, its missing parts supplied by reference TRBV7-8 and TRBJ1-5, is GAGVSQSPRYKVAKRGQDVALRCDPISGHVSLFWYQQALGQGPEFLTYFQNEAQLDKSGLPSDRFFAERPEGSVSTLKIQRTQQEDSAVYLCASSAYRDRTNQPQHFGDGTRLSIL.

V usage is TRBV5-6 and J usage is TRBJ1-2; a weak D match, TRBD1 (5 bases). Trimming stripped 1 base from V and 1 base from J, with 11 bases between. There are 15 residues in the CDR3. CDR1 is SGHDT, CDR2 YYEEEE, per germline. The DNA for the CDR3 is TGTGCCAGCAGCTTGACAGGATCACTTAACTATGGCTACACCTTC. Its protein is CASSLTGSLNYGYTF.

The chain recombines TRBV28 with TRBJ1-2; possibly TRBD1 for D (5 bases). The V and J ends lost 5 bases and 4 bases respectively, with 14 bases between them. This CDR3 is 14 amino acids long. From germline, CDR1 is MDHEN and CDR2 SYDVKM. CDR3 DNA sequence: TGTGCCAGCAGTATCCGACAGACGGGCTATGGCTACACCTTC. Protein sequence: CASSIRQTGYGYTF.

V is TRBV7-9 and J is TRBJ1-6, with TRBD1 matching 9 bases. The length of the CDR3 is 15 residues. Germline CDR1 SEHNR, CDR2 FQNEAQ (reference sequence). The junction had 8 bases not matched to a gene; V was cut back by 5 bases and J by 9 bases. The CDR3 sequence: CASSPSGQGRSPLHF. The CDR3 DNA is TGTGCCAGCAGCCCGTCGGGACAGGGACGTTCACCCCTCCACTTT.

Concerning this clone itself: Other DNA sequences of this sample code for an identical CDR3. This sequence joins TRBV28 and TRBJ1-2, with 8 bases fitting TRBD1. Trimming at V came to 3 bases and at J to 2 bases, leaving 2 bases not matched to a gene. CDR3 length: 14 amino acids. From germline, CDR1 is MDHEN and CDR2 SYDVKM. The CDR3 nucleotides are TGTGCCAGCAGTTTCGGACAGGGAAACTATGGCTACACCTTC. Its protein product is CASSFGQGNYGYTF.

The rearrangement uses TRBV19 and TRBJ1-3, with D unclear. Trimming took 7 bases from V and 4 from J, leaving 8 bases between them. Germline CDR1 and CDR2: LNHDA and SQIVND (reference sequence). The CDR3 consists of 12 residues. The CDR3 sequence is CASNQAGNTIYF. CDR3 sequence (DNA): TGTGCCAGTAACCAAGCAGGAAACACCATATATTTT.

This clone was found a few times. The chain couples TRBV15 to TRBJ2-5, with a possible D match to TRBD2 (6 bases). V was shortened by 6 bases and J by 2 bases, with 13 bases between the two germline ends. The length of the CDR3 is 14 residues. The V gene's germline CDR1 is LNHNV and CDR2 YYDKDF (reference sequence). CDR3 DNA sequence: TGTGCCACCAGGGGGAGGACAAGACAAGAGACCCAGTACTTC. Its translation is CATRGRTRQETQYF.